This TCR beta chain emerged from a study of regulatory T cells in long-lasting Graves disease. This clonotype was detected ten times or more. Time point denoted: newly diagnosed GD, antithyroid drugs for less than 3 months. The TCR library was made from RNA extracted from PBMCs. HTBI primers from iRepertoire and Arm-PCR of CDR3 regions yielded the TCR beta libraries. A single record per CDR3 protein comes from TCRdb applying MiXCR to the multiplex PCR reads. Of a few hundred thousand distinct CDR3 sequences in the sample, 12% were seen once. CDR3 length: 15 amino acids. V shed 4 bases and J shed 5 bases, with 14 bases lying between them. Germline CDR1 reads SEHNR; CDR2 reads FQNEAQ (reference sequence). These data were also filed under a second study, of T cells in Graves' hyperthyroidism and ophthalmopathy.

The chain employs TRBV7-9 and TRBJ2-2, with D perhaps TRBD1 (6 bases). The TCR sequence derives from a woman in her late teens or twenties with Graves disease. The specimen was peripheral blood mononuclear cells (PBMCs), collected at new diagnosis, from a patient treated with antithyroid drugs. The CDR3 nucleotides are TGTGCCAGCAGCTCCAGACAGGTGGAAACCGGGGAGCTGTTTTTT. Amino acids: CASSSRQVETGELFF.